This TCR beta chain is from a study of cytomegalovirus exposure and HLA in healthy donors. The primer mix had 60 Vbeta and 13 Jbeta primers. Original analysis: As a later analysis found, there were 78 million or so unique TCR beta chains, of which roughly 11 million were shared. TCRdb's table, derived via immunoSEQ multiplex PCR, lists solely in-frame clones and lacks some. Clone size and the V and J calls come from that table; the DNA yielded D and trimming. The repertoire includes some 100,000 clones, about 75% of them detected once, and about 4.3% sits in the top ten. This receptor was taken from a woman aged 18-30 years in good health and CMV-seropositive. Sequenced: PBMCs.

As DNA, the CDR3 is TGTGCCAGCAGCGATCAACCGGGACAGGTGGCCTACGAGCAGTACTTC. It yields the protein CASSDQPGQVAYEQYF. This sequence joins TRBV7-9 and TRBJ2-7; 8 bases are a match to TRBD1. Germline V gene data show CDR1 as SEHNR and CDR2 as FQNEAQ (reference sequence). Unmatched junction bases numbered 11, after V lost 5 bases and J lost 2 bases. CDR3 length equals 16 residues.